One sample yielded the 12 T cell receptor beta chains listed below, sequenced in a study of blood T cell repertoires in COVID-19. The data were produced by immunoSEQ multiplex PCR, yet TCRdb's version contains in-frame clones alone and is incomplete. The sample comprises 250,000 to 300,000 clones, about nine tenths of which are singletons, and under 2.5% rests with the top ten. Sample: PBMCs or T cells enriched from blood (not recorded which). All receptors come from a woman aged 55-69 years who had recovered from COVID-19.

The DNA for the CDR3 is TGTGCCAGCAGCCCCAGAGCTAGCGGGTCTAGCACAGATACGCAGTATTTT. Protein sequence: CASSPRASGSSTDTQYF. The chain uses TRBV7-9 and TRBJ2-3; 8 bases fit TRBD2. The CDR3 has 17 residues. Germline CDR1 reads SEHNR; CDR2 reads FQNEAQ (reference sequence). With 5 bases clipped from V and 0 bases from J, the junction kept 10 bases outside the gene matches.

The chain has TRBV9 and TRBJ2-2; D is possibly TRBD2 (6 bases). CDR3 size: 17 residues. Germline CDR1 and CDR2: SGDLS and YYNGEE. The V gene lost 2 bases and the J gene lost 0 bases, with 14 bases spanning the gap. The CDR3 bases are TGTGCCAGCAGCGTCCTAGGGACTCCCGCGAACACCGGGGAGCTGTTTTTT. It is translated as CASSVLGTPANTGELFF.

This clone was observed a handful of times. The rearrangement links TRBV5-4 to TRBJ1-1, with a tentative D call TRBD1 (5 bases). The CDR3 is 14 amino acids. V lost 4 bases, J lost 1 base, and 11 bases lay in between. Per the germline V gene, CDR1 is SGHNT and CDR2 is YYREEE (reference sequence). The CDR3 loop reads CASSARDRNTEAFF. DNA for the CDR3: TGTGCCAGCAGCGCCAGGGATAGGAACACTGAAGCTTTCTTT. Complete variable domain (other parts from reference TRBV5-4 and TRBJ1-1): ETGVTQSPTHLIKTRGQQVTLRCSSQSGHNTVSWYQQALGQGPQFIFQYYREEENGRGNFPPRFSGLQFPNYSSELNVNALELDDSALYLCASSARDRNTEAFFGQGTRLTVV.

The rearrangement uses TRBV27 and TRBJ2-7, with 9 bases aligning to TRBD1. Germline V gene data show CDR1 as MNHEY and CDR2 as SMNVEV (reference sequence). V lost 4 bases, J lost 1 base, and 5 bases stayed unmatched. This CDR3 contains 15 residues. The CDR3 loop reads CASSSPDRGSYEQYF. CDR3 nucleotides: TGTGCCAGCAGTTCCCCAGACAGGGGGTCCTACGAGCAGTACTTC.

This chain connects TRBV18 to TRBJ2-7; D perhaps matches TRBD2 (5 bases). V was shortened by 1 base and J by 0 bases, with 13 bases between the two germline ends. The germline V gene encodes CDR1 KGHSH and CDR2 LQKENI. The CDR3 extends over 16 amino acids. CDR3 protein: CASSPRSAGSSYEQYF. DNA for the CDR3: TGTGCCAGCTCACCACGGTCGGCGGGTAGCTCCTACGAGCAGTACTTC.

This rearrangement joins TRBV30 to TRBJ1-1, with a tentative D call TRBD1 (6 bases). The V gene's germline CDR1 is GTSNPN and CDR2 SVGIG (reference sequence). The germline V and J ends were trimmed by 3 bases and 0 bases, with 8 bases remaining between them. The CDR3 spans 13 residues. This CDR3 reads CAWRGQLNTEAFF. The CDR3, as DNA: TGTGCCTGGAGGGGACAACTGAACACTGAAGCTTTCTTT. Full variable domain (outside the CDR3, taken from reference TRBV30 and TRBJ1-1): SQTIHQWPATLVQPVGSPLSLECTVEGTSNPNLYWYRQAAGRGLQLLFYSVGIGQISSEVPQNLSASRPQDRQFILSSKKLLLSDSGFYLCAWRGQLNTEAFFGQGTRLTVV.

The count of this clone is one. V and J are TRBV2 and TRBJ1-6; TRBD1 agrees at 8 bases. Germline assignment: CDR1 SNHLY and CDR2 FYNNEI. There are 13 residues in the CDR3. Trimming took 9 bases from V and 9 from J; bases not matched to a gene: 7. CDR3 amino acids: CAREGQGGSPLHF. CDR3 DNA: TGTGCCAGAGAAGGACAGGGTGGTTCACCCCTCCACTTT.

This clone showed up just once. The DNA for the CDR3 is TGTGCCAGCAGTCCGGGACTGATTCAGCCCCAGCATTTT. Translation: CASSPGLIQPQHF. V gene TRBV3-1 (or the pseudogene TRBV3-2) combines with J gene TRBJ1-5, with D tentatively TRBD1 (5 bases). This CDR3 comprises 13 residues. V shed 6 bases and J shed 6 bases, with 12 bases lying between them. CDR1 is LGHDT and CDR2 is YNNKEL in the germline V gene (reference sequence).

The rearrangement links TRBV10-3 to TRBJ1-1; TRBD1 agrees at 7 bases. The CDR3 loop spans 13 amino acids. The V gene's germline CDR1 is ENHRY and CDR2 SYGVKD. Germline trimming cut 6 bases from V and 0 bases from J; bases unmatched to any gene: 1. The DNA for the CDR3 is TGTGCCATCAGGGGACAGCTGAACACTGAAGCTTTCTTT. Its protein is CAIRGQLNTEAFF.

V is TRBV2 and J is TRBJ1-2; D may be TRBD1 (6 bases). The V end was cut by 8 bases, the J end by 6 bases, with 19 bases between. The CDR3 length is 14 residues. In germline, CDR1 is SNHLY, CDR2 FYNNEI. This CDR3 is CASGRGRVGDGYTF. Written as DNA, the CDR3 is TGTGCCAGCGGCAGGGGACGGGTAGGGGATGGCTACACCTTC.

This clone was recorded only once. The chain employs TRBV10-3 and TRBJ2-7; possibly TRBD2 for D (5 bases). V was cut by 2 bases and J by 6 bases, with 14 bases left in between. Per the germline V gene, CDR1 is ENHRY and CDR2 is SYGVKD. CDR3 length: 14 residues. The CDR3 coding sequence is TGTGCCATCAGTGAGGCAGACTACCTTCTCGAGCAGTACTTC. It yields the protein CAISEADYLLEQYF.

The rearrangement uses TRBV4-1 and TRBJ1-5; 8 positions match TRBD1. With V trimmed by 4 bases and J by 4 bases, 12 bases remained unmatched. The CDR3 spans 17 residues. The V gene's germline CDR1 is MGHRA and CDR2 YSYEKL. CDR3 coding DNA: TGCGCCAGCAGCCTTAACCTAGCCCGACAGGGGAATCAGCCCCAGCATTTT. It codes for CASSLNLARQGNQPQHF.